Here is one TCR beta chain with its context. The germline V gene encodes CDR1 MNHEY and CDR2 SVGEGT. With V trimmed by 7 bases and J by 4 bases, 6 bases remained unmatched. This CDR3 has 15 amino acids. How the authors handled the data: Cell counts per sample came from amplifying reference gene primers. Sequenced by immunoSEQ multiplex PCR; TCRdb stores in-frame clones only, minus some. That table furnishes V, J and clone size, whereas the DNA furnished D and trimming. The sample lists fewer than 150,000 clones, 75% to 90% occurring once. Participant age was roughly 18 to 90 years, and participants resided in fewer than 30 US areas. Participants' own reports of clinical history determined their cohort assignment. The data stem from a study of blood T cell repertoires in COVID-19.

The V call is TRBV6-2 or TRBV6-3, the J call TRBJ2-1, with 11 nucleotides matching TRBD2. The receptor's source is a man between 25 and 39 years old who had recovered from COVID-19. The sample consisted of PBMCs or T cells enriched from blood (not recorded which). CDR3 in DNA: TGTGCCAGCACCCCCGGGACTAGCGGTTACAATGAGCAGTTCTTC. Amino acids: CASTPGTSGYNEQFF.